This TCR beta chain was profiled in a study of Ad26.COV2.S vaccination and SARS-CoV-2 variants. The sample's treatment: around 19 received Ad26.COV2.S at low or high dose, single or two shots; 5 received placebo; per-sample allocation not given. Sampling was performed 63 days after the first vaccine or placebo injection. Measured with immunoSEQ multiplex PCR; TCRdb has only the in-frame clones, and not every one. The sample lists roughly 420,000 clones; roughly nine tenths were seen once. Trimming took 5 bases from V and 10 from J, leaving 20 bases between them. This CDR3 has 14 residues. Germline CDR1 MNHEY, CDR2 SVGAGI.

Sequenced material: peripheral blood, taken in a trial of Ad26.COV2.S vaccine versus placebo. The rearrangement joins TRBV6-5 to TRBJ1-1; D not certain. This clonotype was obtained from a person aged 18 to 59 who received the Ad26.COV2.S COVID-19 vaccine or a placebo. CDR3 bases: TGTGCCAGCAGTCTCTCCACACGGTCGGGCAGAGCTTTCTTT. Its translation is CASSLSTRSGRAFF.